Shown below are 14 T cell receptor beta chains from a single sample sequenced in a study of blood T cell repertoires in COVID-19. Repertoires were generated with immunoSEQ multiplex PCR, while TCRdb's copy carries only in-frame clones and drops some. The sample holds some 150,000 clones, around 84% seen once. The sample taken for sequencing was peripheral blood. These receptors all come from a man aged 70 or older with acute or convalescent COVID-19.

This chain joins TRBV7-2 and TRBJ2-2, with a possible D match to TRBD1 (5 bases). This CDR3 contains 15 residues. The V and J ends lost 5 bases and 8 bases respectively, with 18 bases between them. Germline CDR1 SGHTA, CDR2 FQGNSA. The CDR3 spells CASSPRALGRGELFF. Here the CDR3 DNA reads TGTGCCAGCAGCCCTAGGGCCCTGGGGCGGGGGGAGCTGTTTTTT.

The chain joins TRBV14 to TRBJ1-4; no firm D call. V was cut by 1 base and J by 8 bases, with 14 bases left in between. The CDR3 is 15 residues long. Germline values: CDR1 SGHDN, CDR2 FVKESK. CDR3 loop: CASSQVGRIGEKLFF. CDR3 bases: TGTGCCAGCAGCCAAGTCGGCAGGATCGGAGAAAAACTGTTTTTT.

The chain couples TRBV7-2 to TRBJ2-3; 8 bases agree with TRBD1. The CDR3 length is 15 residues. Germline V gene data show CDR1 as SGHTA and CDR2 as FQGNSA. After removal of 5 bases from V and 2 bases from J, the junction contained 6 bases not matched to a gene. CDR3 in amino acids: CASSNPDRVTDTQYF. The CDR3, as DNA: TGTGCCAGCAGCAACCCGGACAGGGTCACAGATACGCAGTATTTT.

The chain has TRBV19 and TRBJ1-5; weak D call: TRBD1 (6 bases). V lost 5 bases and J 6 bases, leaving 17 bases between the germline ends. This CDR3 comprises 15 residues. In germline, CDR1 is LNHDA, CDR2 SQIVND (reference sequence). CDR3 coding DNA: TGTGCCAGTAGTCCCGGACAGAACTTGGGTCAGCCCCAGCATTTT. It encodes CASSPGQNLGQPQHF. Full variable domain (missing parts from reference TRBV19 and TRBJ1-5): DGGITQSPKYLFRKEGQNVTLSCEQNLNHDAMYWYRQDPGQGLRLIYYSQIVNDFQKGDIAEGYSVSREKKESFPLTVTSAQKNPTAFYLCASSPGQNLGQPQHFGDGTRLSIL.

The chain combines TRBV10-1 with TRBJ1-1, with D tentatively TRBD1 (6 bases). Deletions cut 4 bases from V and 2 bases from J, with 23 bases between. The CDR3 is 18 amino acids. CDR1 WNHNN and CDR2 SYGVQD come from the germline V gene (reference sequence). The CDR3 coding sequence is TGCGCCAGCAGTGTGGACAGTCCAAAAGGCCCTAAAAACACTGAAGCTTTCTTT. Translated, it gives CASSVDSPKGPKNTEAFF.

The chain employs TRBV7-3 and TRBJ2-3; no definite D call. The CDR3 length is 13 residues. The V gene lost 6 bases and the J gene lost 0 bases, with 7 bases spanning the gap. Germline V gene sequence: CDR1 SGHTA, CDR2 FQGTGA. CDR3 sequence: CASSFSSTDTQYF. CDR3 nucleotides: TGTGCCAGCAGTTTCTCGAGCACAGATACGCAGTATTTT. The full variable domain, completed using reference TRBV7-3 and TRBJ2-3, is GAGVSQTPSNKVTEKGKYVELRCDPISGHTALYWYRQSLGQGPEFLIYFQGTGAADDSGLPNDRFFAVRPEGSVSTLKIQRTERGDSAVYLCASSFSSTDTQYFGPGTRLTVL.

This sequence joins TRBV11-1 and TRBJ1-1; D not resolved. CDR1 and CDR2 (germline): SGHAT, FQDESV (reference sequence). This CDR3 contains 13 residues. The ends were cut back, 3 bases at V and 0 bases at J, with 5 bases in the middle. CDR3 protein: CASSLRMNTEAFF. Written as DNA, the CDR3 is TGTGCCAGCAGCTTGCGGATGAACACTGAAGCTTTCTTT.

The chain carries TRBV6-1 and TRBJ1-2; the match to TRBD1 covers 8 bases. J was trimmed by 4 bases and V by 0 bases; bases with no gene match: 1. The CDR3 runs 14 residues. CDR1 and CDR2 (germline): MNHNS, SASEGT. This chain's CDR3 is CASSEAGTGYGYTF. Here the CDR3 DNA reads TGTGCCAGCAGTGAAGCCGGGACAGGCTATGGCTACACCTTC.

J is TRBJ1-4 and V is TRBV19; tentative D call: TRBD1 (6 bases). Per germline, CDR1 LNHDA and CDR2 SQIVND (reference sequence). V lost 6 bases and J lost 6, with 17 bases in between. CDR3 length: 15 amino acids. The CDR3 here is CASRWGSAGDEKLFF. The CDR3 DNA is TGTGCCAGTAGATGGGGGTCGGCAGGGGATGAAAAACTGTTTTTT.

The gene calls are TRBV7-3 and TRBJ2-7; TRBD1 might be the D (6 bases). Between the trimmed V and J ends, which lost 6 bases and 6 bases, there was a span of 15 bases. Germline-derived CDR1 and CDR2 are SGHTA and FQGTGA. The CDR3 runs to 13 residues. CDR3 DNA: TGTGCCAGCAGTGAAGGGGGAGTTCTCGAGCAGTACTTC. Translation: CASSEGGVLEQYF.

The V gene is TRBV29-1, the J gene TRBJ1-4; D is unclear. Germline CDR1 and CDR2: SQVTM and ANQGSEA. The CDR3 has 11 amino acids. V gave up 6 bases and J gave up 7 bases, with 9 bases separating them. The CDR3, as DNA: TGCAGCGTGAGGGAGGGTGAAAAACTGTTTTTT. It translates to CSVREGEKLFF.

CDR3 coding DNA: TGCGCCAGCAGCTGGGGACAGTACCAGCAGTACTTC. This translates into CASSWGQYQQYF. The gene calls are TRBV5-1 and TRBJ2-7; 7 positions agree with TRBD1. Germline lookup yields CDR1 SGHRS and CDR2 YFSETQ. J gave up 8 bases and V 3 bases, and 5 bases lay outside the gene matches. The CDR3 runs 12 residues.

This chain connects TRBV5-3 to TRBJ2-5, with unresolved D. TRBV5-3 counts as an open reading frame of uncertain function. CDR3 length: 14 residues. V gave up 4 bases and J gave up 3 bases, with 13 bases separating them. CDR3 bases: TGTGCCAGAAGCCGTCTCCCTCGTAAAGAGACCCAGTACTTC. Its protein product is CARSRLPRKETQYF.

The chain employs TRBV3-1 (or the pseudogene TRBV3-2) and TRBJ1-6; 8 bases line up with TRBD1. V shed 2 bases and J 8 bases; nucleotides not matched to a gene: 5. In germline, CDR1 is LGHDT, CDR2 YNNKEL (reference sequence). The length of the CDR3 is 15 residues. CDR3 in amino acids: CASSQLGTGDSPLHF. The CDR3 nucleotides read TGTGCCAGCAGCCAATTAGGGACAGGAGATTCACCCCTCCACTTT.